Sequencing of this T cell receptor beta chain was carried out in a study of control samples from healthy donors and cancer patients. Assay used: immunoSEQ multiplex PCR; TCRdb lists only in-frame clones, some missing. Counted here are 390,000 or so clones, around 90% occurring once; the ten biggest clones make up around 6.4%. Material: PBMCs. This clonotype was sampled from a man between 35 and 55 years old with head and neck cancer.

The CDR3 bases are TGTGCCAGTAGTCTGACGCGCGTACAGGCCCCCGAAGCTTTCTTT. The encoded protein is CASSLTRVQAPEAFF. The rearrangement links TRBV19 to TRBJ1-1; perhaps TRBD1 as D (5 bases). V was shortened by 5 bases and J by 8 bases, with 21 bases between the two germline ends. There are 15 residues in the CDR3. The germline V gene encodes CDR1 LNHDA and CDR2 SQIVND (reference sequence).